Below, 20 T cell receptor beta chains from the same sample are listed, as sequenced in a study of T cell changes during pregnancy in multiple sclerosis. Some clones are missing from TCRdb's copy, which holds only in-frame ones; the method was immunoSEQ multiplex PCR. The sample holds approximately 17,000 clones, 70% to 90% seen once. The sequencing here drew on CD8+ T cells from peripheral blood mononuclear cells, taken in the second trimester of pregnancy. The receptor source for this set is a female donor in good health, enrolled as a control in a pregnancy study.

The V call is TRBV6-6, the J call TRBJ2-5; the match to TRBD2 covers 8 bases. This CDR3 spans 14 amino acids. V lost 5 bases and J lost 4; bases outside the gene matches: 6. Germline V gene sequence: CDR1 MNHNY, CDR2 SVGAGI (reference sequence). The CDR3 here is CASSTSGGGETQYF. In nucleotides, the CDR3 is TGTGCCAGCAGTACCAGCGGGGGTGGAGAGACCCAGTACTTC.

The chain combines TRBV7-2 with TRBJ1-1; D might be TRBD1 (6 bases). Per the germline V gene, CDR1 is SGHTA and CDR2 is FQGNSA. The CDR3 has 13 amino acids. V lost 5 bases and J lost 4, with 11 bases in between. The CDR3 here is CASSPQGGTEAFF. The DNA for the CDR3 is TGTGCCAGCAGCCCCCAAGGGGGCACTGAAGCTTTCTTT.

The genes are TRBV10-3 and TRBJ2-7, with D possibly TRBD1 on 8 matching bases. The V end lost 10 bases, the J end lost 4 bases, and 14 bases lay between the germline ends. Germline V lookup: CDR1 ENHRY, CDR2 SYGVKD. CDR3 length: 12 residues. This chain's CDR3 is CASGQGGYEQYF. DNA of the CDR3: TGTGCCAGCGGACAGGGAGGGTACGAGCAGTACTTC.

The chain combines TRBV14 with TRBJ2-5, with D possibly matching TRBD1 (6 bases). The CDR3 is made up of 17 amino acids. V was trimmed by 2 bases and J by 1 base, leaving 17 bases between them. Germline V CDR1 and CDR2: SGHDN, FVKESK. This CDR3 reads CASSQWGQGLSQETQYF. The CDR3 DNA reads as TGTGCCAGCAGCCAATGGGGGCAGGGTTTGAGCCAAGAGACCCAGTACTTC. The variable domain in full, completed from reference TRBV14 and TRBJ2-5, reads EAGVTQFPSHSVIEKGQTVTLRCDPISGHDNLYWYRRVMGKEIKFLLHFVKESKQDESGMPNNRFLAERTGGTYSTLKVQPAELEDSGVYFCASSQWGQGLSQETQYFGPGTRLLVL.

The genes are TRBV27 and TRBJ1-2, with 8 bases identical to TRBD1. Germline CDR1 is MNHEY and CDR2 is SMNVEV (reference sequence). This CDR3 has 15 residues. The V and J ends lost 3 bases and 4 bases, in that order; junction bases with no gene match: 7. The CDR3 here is CASSFLGQGGYGYTF. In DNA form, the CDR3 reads TGTGCCAGCAGTTTTCTCGGACAGGGCGGCTATGGCTACACCTTC.

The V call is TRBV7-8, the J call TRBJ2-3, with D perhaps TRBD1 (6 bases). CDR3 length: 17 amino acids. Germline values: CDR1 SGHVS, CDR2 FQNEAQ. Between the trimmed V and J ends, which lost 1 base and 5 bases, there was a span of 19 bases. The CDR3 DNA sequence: TGTGCCAGCAGCTTAGTCCCCCAGGGGCCCTCGGGAGATACGCAGTATTTT. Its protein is CASSLVPQGPSGDTQYF.

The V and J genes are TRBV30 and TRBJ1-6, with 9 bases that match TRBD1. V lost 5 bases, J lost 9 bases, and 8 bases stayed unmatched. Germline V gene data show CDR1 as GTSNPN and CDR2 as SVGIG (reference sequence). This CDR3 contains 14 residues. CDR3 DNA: TGTGCCTGGTTCCCGGGACAGGGAAGTTCACCCCTCCACTTT. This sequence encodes CAWFPGQGSSPLHF. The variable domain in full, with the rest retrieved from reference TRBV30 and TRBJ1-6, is SQTIHQWPATLVQPVGSPLSLECTVEGTSNPNLYWYRQAAGRGLQLLFYSVGIGQISSEVPQNLSASRPQDRQFILSSKKLLLSDSGFYLCAWFPGQGSSPLHFGNGTRLTVT.

The CDR3 DNA sequence: TGTGCCAGCAGCTTACGGGGGGGGGCCGCATACGAGCAGTACTTC. Protein product: CASSLRGGAAYEQYF. V gene TRBV7-9 combines with J gene TRBJ2-7; 8 nucleotides align to TRBD2. Germline V lookup: CDR1 SEHNR, CDR2 FQNEAQ (reference sequence). V shed 2 bases and J 4 bases; nucleotides not matched to a gene: 7. CDR3 length equals 15 residues.

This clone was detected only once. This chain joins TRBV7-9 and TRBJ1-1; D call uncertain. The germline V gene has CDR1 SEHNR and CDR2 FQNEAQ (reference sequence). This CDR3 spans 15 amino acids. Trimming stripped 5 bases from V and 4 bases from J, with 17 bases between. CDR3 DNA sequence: TGTGCCAGCAGCACCGACCCGGGGAGGATCACTGAAGCTTTCTTT. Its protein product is CASSTDPGRITEAFF.

CDR3 sequence (DNA): TGCGCCAGCTCCTACCGACAGAGACGCACAGATACGCAGTATTTT. Its protein is CASSYRQRRTDTQYF. The chain is built from TRBV5-1 and TRBJ2-3; D is perhaps TRBD1 (5 bases). The CDR3 covers 15 residues. The V and J ends lost 7 bases and 1 base respectively, with 16 bases between them. Germline values: CDR1 SGHRS, CDR2 YFSETQ.

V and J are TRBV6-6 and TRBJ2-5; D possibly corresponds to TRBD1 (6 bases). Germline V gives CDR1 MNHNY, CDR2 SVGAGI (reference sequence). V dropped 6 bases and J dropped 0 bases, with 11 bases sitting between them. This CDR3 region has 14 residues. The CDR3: CASSKDSNQETQYF. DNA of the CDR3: TGTGCCAGCAGCAAGGACAGTAACCAAGAGACCCAGTACTTC.

CDR3 amino acids: CASPEGDSYTDTQYF. The CDR3 DNA is TGTGCCAGCCCCGAAGGGGACTCATACACAGATACGCAGTATTTT. The rearrangement joins TRBV2 to TRBJ2-3; D may be TRBD2 (6 bases). CDR3 size: 15 residues. The V gene's germline CDR1 is SNHLY and CDR2 FYNNEI. Trimming took 8 bases from V and 2 from J, leaving 17 bases between them.

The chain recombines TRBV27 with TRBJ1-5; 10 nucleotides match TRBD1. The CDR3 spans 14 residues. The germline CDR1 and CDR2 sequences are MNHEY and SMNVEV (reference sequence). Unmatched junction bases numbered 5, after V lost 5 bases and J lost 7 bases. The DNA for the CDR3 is TGTGCCAGCAGTCCCGGGACAGGGGTGCAGCCCCAGCATTTT. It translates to CASSPGTGVQPQHF.

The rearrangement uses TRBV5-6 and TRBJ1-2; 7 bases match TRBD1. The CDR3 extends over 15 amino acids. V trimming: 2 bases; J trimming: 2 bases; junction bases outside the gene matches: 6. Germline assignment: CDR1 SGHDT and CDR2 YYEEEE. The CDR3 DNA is TGTGCCAGCAGCTTATCGACAGGGCTGAACTATGGCTACACCTTC. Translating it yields CASSLSTGLNYGYTF.

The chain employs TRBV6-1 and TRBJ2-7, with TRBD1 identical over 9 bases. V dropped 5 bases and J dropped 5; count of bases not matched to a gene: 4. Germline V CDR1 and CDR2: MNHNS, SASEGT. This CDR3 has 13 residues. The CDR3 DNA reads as TGTGCCAGCAGTTCCGACAGGGGGGACGAGCAGTACTTC. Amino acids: CASSSDRGDEQYF.

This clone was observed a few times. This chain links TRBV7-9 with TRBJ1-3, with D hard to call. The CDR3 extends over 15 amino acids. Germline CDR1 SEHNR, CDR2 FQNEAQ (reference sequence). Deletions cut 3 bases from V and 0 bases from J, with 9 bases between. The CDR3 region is CASSFEGFSGNTIYF. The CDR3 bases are TGTGCCAGCAGCTTTGAGGGATTCTCTGGAAACACCATATATTTT.

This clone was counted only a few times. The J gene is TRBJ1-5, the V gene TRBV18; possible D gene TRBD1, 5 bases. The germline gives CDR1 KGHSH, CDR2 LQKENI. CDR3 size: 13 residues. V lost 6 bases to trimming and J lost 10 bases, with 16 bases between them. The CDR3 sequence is CASSPGGVEPQHF. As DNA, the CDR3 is TGTGCCAGCTCCCCGGGAGGGGTGGAACCCCAGCATTTT.

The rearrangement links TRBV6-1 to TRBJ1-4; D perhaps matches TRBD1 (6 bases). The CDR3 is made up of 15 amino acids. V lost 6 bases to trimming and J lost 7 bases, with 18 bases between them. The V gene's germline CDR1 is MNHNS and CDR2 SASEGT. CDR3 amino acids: CASRYKQGLAEKLFF. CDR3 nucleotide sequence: TGTGCCAGCAGATACAAACAGGGATTAGCTGAAAAACTGTTTTTT.

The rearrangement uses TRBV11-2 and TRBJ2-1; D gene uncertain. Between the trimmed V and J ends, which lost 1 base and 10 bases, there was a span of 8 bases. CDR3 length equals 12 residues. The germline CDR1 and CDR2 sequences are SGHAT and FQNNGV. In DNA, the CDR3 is TGTGCCAGCAGCTTAGCATCGAGCGAGCAGTTCTTC. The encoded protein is CASSLASSEQFF.

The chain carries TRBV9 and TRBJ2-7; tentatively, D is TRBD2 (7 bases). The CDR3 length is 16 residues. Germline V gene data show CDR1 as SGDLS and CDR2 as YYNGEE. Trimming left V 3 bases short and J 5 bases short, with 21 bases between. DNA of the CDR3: TGTGCCAGCAGCGAAGTCCCCGGCGGGGGCATCGACGAGCAGTACTTC. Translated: CASSEVPGGGIDEQYF.